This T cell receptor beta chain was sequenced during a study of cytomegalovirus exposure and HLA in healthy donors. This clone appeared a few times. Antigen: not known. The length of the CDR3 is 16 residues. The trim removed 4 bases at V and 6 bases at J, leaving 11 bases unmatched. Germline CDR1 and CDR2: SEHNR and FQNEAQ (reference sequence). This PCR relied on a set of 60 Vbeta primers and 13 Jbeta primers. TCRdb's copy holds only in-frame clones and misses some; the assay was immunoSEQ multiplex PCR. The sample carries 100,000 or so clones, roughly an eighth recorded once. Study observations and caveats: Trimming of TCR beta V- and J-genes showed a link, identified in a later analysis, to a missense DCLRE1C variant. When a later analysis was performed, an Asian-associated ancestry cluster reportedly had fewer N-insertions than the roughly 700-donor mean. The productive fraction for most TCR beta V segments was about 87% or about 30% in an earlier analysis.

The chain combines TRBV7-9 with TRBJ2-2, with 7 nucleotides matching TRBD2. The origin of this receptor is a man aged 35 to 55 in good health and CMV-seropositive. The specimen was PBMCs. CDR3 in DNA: TGTGCCAGCAGCTCCTCTGGTGCGGGAGTGTCCGGGGAGCTGTTTTTT. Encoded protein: CASSSSGAGVSGELFF.